The next 10 T cell receptor beta chains were all read from a single sample in a study of Ad26.COV2.S vaccination and SARS-CoV-2 variants. Stated treatment: about 20 received Ad26.COV2.S at low or high dose, single or two shots; several received placebo; per-sample allocation not given. At day 63 after the first vaccine or placebo injection, samples were drawn. The protocol was immunoSEQ multiplex PCR, while the TCRdb copy is restricted to in-frame clones and leaves out a portion. The sample has about 460,000 clones, about nine tenths seen once. The material was peripheral blood, obtained in a trial of Ad26.COV2.S vaccine versus placebo. The source is a person aged 18 to 59 who received the Ad26.COV2.S COVID-19 vaccine or a placebo.

V and J are TRBV13 and TRBJ2-7, with TRBD2 identical over 7 bases. CDR3 length equals 14 residues. Germline-derived CDR1 and CDR2 are PRHDT and FYEKMQ (reference sequence). Trimming took 6 bases from V and 0 from J; bases not matched to a gene: 5. As DNA, the CDR3 is TGTGCCAGCAGTGCCGGGACTACCTCCTACGAGCAGTACTTC. This translates into CASSAGTTSYEQYF.

The chain recombines TRBV28 with TRBJ2-7; TRBD1 agrees at 9 bases. Looked up from germline, CDR1 is MDHEN and CDR2 is SYDVKM. The J segment lost 7 bases and the V segment lost 9 bases, leaving 16 bases of the junction unmatched. The CDR3 extends over 15 amino acids. The CDR3 region has the DNA TGTGCCAGTGTCAGGTCCGGGACAGGGTCACCAGAGCAGTACTTC. Its translation is CASVRSGTGSPEQYF.

Remarks on this clone: Other DNA variants within this sample encode the same CDR3. The chain recombines TRBV5-1 with TRBJ2-3; 9 bases map to TRBD1. This CDR3 spans 14 amino acids. Per the germline V gene, CDR1 is SGHRS and CDR2 is YFSETQ. Trimming cost V 0 bases and J 5 bases; bases outside gene matches: 1. This CDR3 is CASSLGQGGDTQYF. CDR3 DNA sequence: TGCGCCAGCAGCTTGGGACAGGGGGGAGATACGCAGTATTTT.

The chain carries TRBV2 and TRBJ1-1; D possibly corresponds to TRBD1 (6 bases). The CDR3 is 14 residues long. V shed 7 bases and J shed 1 base, with 13 bases lying between them. The germline V gene has CDR1 SNHLY and CDR2 FYNNEI. The CDR3 coding sequence is TGTGCCAGCACGAGGAGGGGGGAGAACACTGAAGCTTTCTTT. Translated: CASTRRGENTEAFF.

This sequence joins TRBV30 and TRBJ1-2; no definite D call. V lost 4 bases, J lost 4 bases, and 10 bases lay in between. CDR1 GTSNPN and CDR2 SVGIG come from the germline V gene (reference sequence). The CDR3 is made up of 12 amino acids. CDR3 protein: CAWKVSLYGYTF. The CDR3 region has the DNA TGTGCCTGGAAGGTCTCCCTCTATGGCTACACCTTC.

V gene TRBV27 combines with J gene TRBJ2-3; D perhaps matches TRBD1 (6 bases). The CDR3 totals 16 residues. Trimming left V 4 bases short and J 2 bases short, with 16 bases between. Germline V gene sequence: CDR1 MNHEY, CDR2 SMNVEV (reference sequence). Written as DNA, the CDR3 is TGTGCCAGCAGTTCCTTCGACAGGTTTTCCACAGATACGCAGTATTTT. Its translation is CASSSFDRFSTDTQYF.

For this clone: In the same sample, other DNA sequences code for this CDR3. The chain employs TRBV5-1 and TRBJ1-1; tentatively, D is TRBD1 (5 bases). V was trimmed by 0 bases and J by 1 base, leaving 7 bases between them. Germline-derived CDR1 and CDR2 are SGHRS and YFSETQ. This CDR3 is built from 14 residues. CDR3 in amino acids: CASSLAGTNTEAFF. CDR3 bases: TGCGCCAGCAGCTTGGCAGGGACGAACACTGAAGCTTTCTTT. Full variable domain (remainder filled in from reference TRBV5-1 and TRBJ1-1): KAGVTQTPRYLIKTRGQQVTLSCSPISGHRSVSWYQQTPGQGLQFLFEYFSETQRNKGNFPGRFSGRQFSNSRSEMNVSTLELGDSALYLCASSLAGTNTEAFFGQGTRLTVV.

CDR3 sequence reads: CASSLVSLAGGSFTDTQYF. CDR3 nucleotides: TGTGCCAGCAGCTTAGTATCACTAGCGGGGGGCTCGTTCACAGATACGCAGTATTTT. V and J are TRBV13 and TRBJ2-3, with TRBD2 matching over 12 bases. Per the germline V gene, CDR1 is PRHDT and CDR2 is FYEKMQ (reference sequence). The CDR3 has 19 amino acids. J was trimmed by 2 bases and V by 1 base; bases with no gene match: 10. Full variable domain (missing parts from reference TRBV13 and TRBJ2-3): AAGVIQSPRHLIKEKRETATLKCYPIPRHDTVYWYQQGPGQDPQFLISFYEKMQSDKGSIPDRFSAQQFSDYHSELNMSSLELGDSALYFCASSLVSLAGGSFTDTQYFGPGTRLTVL.

This chain links TRBV10-1 with TRBJ2-7; 9 nucleotides align to TRBD2. V was clipped by 2 bases and J by 1 base; unmatched bases: 3. This CDR3 spans 15 amino acids. CDR1 and CDR2 from the germline V gene are WNHNN and SYGVQD (reference sequence). The CDR3 DNA sequence: TGCGCCAGCAGTGAGGGTAGCGGGAGATCCTACGAGCAGTACTTC. Amino acid sequence: CASSEGSGRSYEQYF.

The rearrangement links TRBV11-2 to TRBJ1-1; tentative D call: TRBD1 (5 bases). The germline CDR1 and CDR2 sequences are SGHAT and FQNNGV. This CDR3 comprises 14 residues. Trimming left V 1 base short and J 3 bases short, with 9 bases between. The CDR3: CASSLVDSDTEAFF. CDR3 DNA: TGTGCCAGCAGCTTAGTCGACAGTGACACTGAAGCTTTCTTT.